This passage covers 23 T cell receptor gamma chains from one sample sequenced in a study of γδ T cells in repeated Plasmodium falciparum infection. Flow sorting of PBMC yielded separate Vgamma9/Vdelta2+ and Vdelta2-negative gammadelta T cell populations for bulk repertoire analysis. TCRdb processed the multiplex PCR reads again with the CATT caller. Here the sample spans 20,000 to 30,000 gamma-chain clones, roughly 3.1% being singletons. The sample was gamma-delta T cells from blood. These receptors were collected from a pool of human donors (malaria-infected and uninfected, not separated).

This clone was counted between two and nine times. Only one base separates this from a far larger clonotype, so it likely reflects a read error. Other DNA sequences in this sample translate to the same CDR3. The J gene has no call, while the V gene is TRGV9. CDR1 is GITISATS and CDR2 is ISYDGTV in the germline V gene (reference sequence). The CDR3 sequence is 11 residues long. CDR3 region: CALWTGCKKLF. In nucleotides, the CDR3 is TGTGCCTTGTGGACCGGCTGTAAGAAACTCTTC.

This clone was found many times. The limits of the CDR3 on the DNA are not certain, so only TCRdb's listed CDR3 is given. Within the sample, other DNA sequences also encode this same CDR3. J gene calling gave no result, while the V gene is TRGV9. The CDR3 is made up of 33 amino acids, end residues included. Germline-derived CDR1 and CDR2 are GITISATS and ISYDGTV (reference sequence). CDR3 in amino acids: CALWEVQTIIIRNSLAVEQHLLSQVSIGRIQHF.

This clone showed up many times. This may come from a read error, since a much larger clone is one base off. This chain uses TRGV8 with TRGJ1 or TRGJ2. Because TCRdb records no J gene, it was assigned here through a match of the DNA to germline. CDR3 length equals 14 residues. Trimming removed 0 bases from V and 3 bases from J; junction bases left unmatched: 5. Germline V gives CDR1 VENAVY, CDR2 YDSYNSRV. The CDR3 bases are TGTGCCACCTGGGATAGGCCCGGTTATTATAAGAAACTCTTT. It yields the protein CATWDRPGYYKKLF.

At least ten counts were recorded for this clone. TCRdb shows a much larger clone's protein in place of this DNA's translation, and the two differ at residue 11, likely through a read error; the protein shown is translated from the DNA. The rearrangement links TRGV4 to TRGJ1 or TRGJ2. Assignment of the J gene here rests on matching the DNA to germline, because TCRdb gives none. The length of the CDR3 is 15 residues. The V gene end was trimmed by 0 bases and the J gene end by 8 bases; junction bases not matched to a gene: 13. Germline CDR1 reads EGSTGY; CDR2 reads YDSYTSSV. Written as DNA, the CDR3 is TGTGCCACCTGGGATGGGCGGCTTATTTCTCATAAGAAACTCTTT. Translation gives CATWDGRLISHKKLF.

There are many counts of this clone. The chain employs TRGV9 and TRGJP. The germline V gene encodes CDR1 GITISATS and CDR2 ISYDGTV (reference sequence). V trimming: 5 bases; J trimming: 4 bases; junction bases outside the gene matches: 8. The CDR3 is 17 residues long. The CDR3: CALWAPIQELGKKIKVF. CDR3 coding DNA: TGTGCCTTGTGGGCCCCCATACAAGAGTTGGGCAAAAAAATCAAGGTATTT.

This clone was seen just once. The limits of the CDR3 on the DNA are not certain, so only TCRdb's listed CDR3 is given. J gene calling gave no result, while the V gene is TRGV2. The CDR3 adds up to 19 amino acids, both ends counted. Germline V lookup: CDR1 EGSNGY, CDR2 YDSYNSKV. CDR3 region: CATWDGIIIRNSLAVEQHF.

With respect to this clone: Since a far larger clone is one base different, this is likely a read error. Other DNA sequences from this sample encode an identical CDR3 as well. The gene calls are TRGV9 and TRGJP. This CDR3 has 18 residues. Germline V lookup: CDR1 GITISATS, CDR2 ISYDGTV (reference sequence). The CDR3 region is CALWEVNEQELGKKIKVF. The CDR3 bases are TGTGCCTTGTGGGAGGTGAACGAGCAAGAGTTGGGCAAAAAGATCAAGGTATTT.

Turning to this clone: A far larger clone is a single base away, which makes a read error likely. The sample has other DNA sequences that encode this CDR3 too. The V gene is TRGV9, but the J gene lacks a call. Germline-derived CDR1 and CDR2 are GITISATS and ISYDGTV (reference sequence). The CDR3 runs to 18 residues. The CDR3 DNA follows: TGTGCCTTGTGGGAGCCCAGGGACCCGGAGTTGGGCAAAAAAATCAAAGTATTT. Translated: CALWEPRDPELGKKIKVF.

This clone was seen ten or more times. With only one base between it and a far larger clone, this is likely a read error. This specimen includes other DNA sequences encoding the same CDR3. The genes are TRGV3 and TRGJ1 or TRGJ2. Here the J gene was assigned by germline matching of the DNA, as TCRdb has none. The V gene's germline CDR1 is VTNTFY and CDR2 YDVSTARD (reference sequence). This CDR3 contains 13 residues. Here the CDR3 reads CATWELNYYKKLF. The CDR3 nucleotides are TGTGCCACCTGGGAGTTGAATTATTACAAGAAACTCTTT.

This clone was found many times. TCRdb's protein for this DNA is that of a much larger clone and differs from the translation at residue 9, likely a read error; the protein shown is the DNA translation. The chain is built from TRGV9 and TRGJP1. The germline gives CDR1 GITISATS, CDR2 ISYDGTV (reference sequence). The CDR3 covers 15 residues. CDR3: CALWELYTAGWFKIF. CDR3 sequence (DNA): TGTGCCTTGTGGGAGTTATATACCGCTGGTTGGTTCAAGATATTT.

This clone was seen at least ten times. The protein in TCRdb stems from a much larger clone and differs at residue 5 from this DNA's translation, likely a read error; here the protein is translated from the DNA. This rearrangement joins TRGV2 to TRGJP2. No J gene was available from TCRdb, and it was assigned here by a germline match of the DNA. With 5 bases clipped from V and 6 bases from J, the junction kept 9 bases outside the gene matches. The germline V gene encodes CDR1 EGSNGY and CDR2 YDSYNSKV. This CDR3 has 14 residues. The CDR3 DNA follows: TGTGCCACCTGGGGCTGGTATGGTGATTGGATCAAGACGTTT. Amino acid sequence: CATWGWYGDWIKTF.

Note on this clone: The protein that TCRdb holds for this DNA derives from a much larger clone and differs from the translated DNA at residue 11, which likely indicates a read error; the protein shown here is translated from the DNA. The genes are TRGV4 and TRGJP2. No J segment appears in TCRdb, so it was assigned here by matching the sequence to germline. The germline gives CDR1 EGSTGY, CDR2 YDSYTSSV. The J segment lost 5 bases and the V segment lost 4 bases, leaving 16 bases of the junction unmatched. CDR3 length equals 17 residues. CDR3 sequence: CATWDGLVGESDWIKTF. CDR3 nucleotides: TGTGCCACCTGGGACGGCCTTGTGGGAGAGAGTGATTGGATCAAGACGTTT.

The table lists this clone with many counts. With the J gene uncalled, the V gene is TRGV4. CDR1 is EGSTGY and CDR2 is YDSYTSSV in the germline V gene. The CDR3 consists of 13 residues. Here the CDR3 DNA reads TGTGCTACCTGGGAGGGGAATTATTATAAGGAACTCTTT. The encoded protein is CATWEGNYYKELF.

By frequency in the sample, this clone is medium-sized (0.01 to 0.1%). This chain links TRGV9 with TRGJ1 or TRGJ2. Germline trimming cut 3 bases from V and 0 bases from J; bases unmatched to any gene: 5. The germline V gene has CDR1 GITISATS and CDR2 ISYDGTV (reference sequence). The CDR3 runs 14 residues. The CDR3 is CALWEPWNYYKKLF. CDR3 nucleotide sequence: TGTGCCTTGTGGGAGCCTTGGAATTATTATAAGAAACTCTTT.

This chain connects TRGV9 to TRGJ1 or TRGJ2. TCRdb is silent on the J gene; assignment here came from matching the DNA to germline. Germline CDR1 reads GITISATS; CDR2 reads ISYDGTV (reference sequence). CDR3 size: 12 residues. Trimming cost V 11 bases and J 7 bases; bases outside gene matches: 14. CDR3 in amino acids: CACGRCTYKKLF. The CDR3 DNA reads as TGTGCCTGTGGGAGGTGCACGTATAAGAAACTCTTT.

This clone occurred a few times. Translating this DNA gives a protein that differs at residue 5 from the TCRdb one, which belongs to a much larger clone; a read error is likely, and the protein shown is this translation. The chain carries TRGV9 and TRGJ1 or TRGJ2. Here the J gene came from matching the DNA to germline, since TCRdb omits it. V was pared by 6 bases and J by 0 bases, with 17 bases of the junction left unmatched. This CDR3 spans 17 amino acids. The V gene's germline CDR1 is GITISATS and CDR2 ISYDGTV (reference sequence). The CDR3 spells CALWKFPMSENYYKKLF. The CDR3 coding sequence is TGTGCCTTGTGGAAGTTTCCGATGTCTGAGAATTATTATAAGAAACTCTTT.

This clone turned up a few times. The TCRdb record carries a much larger clone's protein, which differs from this DNA's translation at residue 4; a read error is the likely cause, and the protein listed here is the DNA translation. The chain uses TRGV9 and TRGJP. Here the J gene came from matching the DNA to germline, since TCRdb omits it. Germline assignment: CDR1 GITISATS and CDR2 ISYDGTV (reference sequence). The CDR3 spans 17 residues. CDR3 DNA sequence: TGTGCCTTGTGTGAGGTCCTCCAAGAGTTGGGCAAAAAAATCAAGGTATTT. This sequence encodes CALCEVLQELGKKIKVF.

About this clone itself: A read error is the likely source, as a far larger clone sits one nucleotide away. Because the CDR3's place on the DNA is in doubt, the DNA is left out and the CDR3 is given as listed by TCRdb. The V gene corresponds to TRGV2; no J gene was called. The length of the CDR3 is 30 amino acids, counting both ends. Germline loops: CDR1 EGSNGY, CDR2 YDSYNSKV. This CDR3 reads CATWDGAIRNSLAVEQHLLSQVSIGRIQHF.

In this sample, this clone turned up a few times. With a far larger clone one base away, a read error is the likely cause. The sample has other DNA sequences that encode this CDR3 too. The V and J genes are TRGV4 and TRGJ1 or TRGJ2. Germline loops: CDR1 EGSTGY, CDR2 YDSYTSSV. With 3 bases clipped from V and 7 bases from J, the junction kept 3 bases outside the gene matches. This CDR3 is 11 amino acids long. CDR3 coding DNA: TGTGCCACCTGGGATCTATATAAGAAACTCTTT. Its translation is CATWDLYKKLF.

Points on this clone: This likely stems from a read error, as it lies one base from a far larger clone. The chain combines TRGV2 with TRGJ1 or TRGJ2. The J gene, missing from TCRdb, was assigned here through DNA to germline matching. Germline lookup yields CDR1 EGSNGY and CDR2 YDSYNSKV. The CDR3 has 14 residues. The CDR3 region is CATWTNYTYYKKLF. CDR3 sequence (DNA): TGCGCCACCTGGACCAATTATACTTATTATAAGAAACTCTTT.

This clone was found many times. V usage is TRGV4 and J usage is TRGJ1 or TRGJ2. CDR3 size: 14 residues. J gave up 3 bases and V 0 bases, and 5 bases lay outside the gene matches. Germline lookup yields CDR1 EGSTGY and CDR2 YDSYTSSV. The CDR3 here is CATWDGPIYYKKLF. In DNA form, the CDR3 reads TGTGCCACCTGGGATGGGCCGATTTATTATAAGAAACTCTTT.

This clone was detected a few times. A far larger clone lies a single base away; this is likely a read error. Additional DNA sequences in this sample encode the identical CDR3. The chain uses TRGV2 and TRGJ1 or TRGJ2. The J gene, missing from TCRdb, was assigned here through DNA to germline matching. From germline, CDR1 is EGSNGY and CDR2 YDSYNSKV. The CDR3 runs 13 residues. In DNA, the CDR3 is TGTGCCACTTGGGACGGCAAAGATTATAAGAAACTCTTT. It yields the protein CATWDGKDYKKLF.

This clone was detected ten times or more. TCRdb's entry gives the protein of a much larger clone, which mismatches this DNA's translation at residue 8, likely from a read error; the protein reported here is translated from the DNA. This rearrangement joins TRGV4 to TRGJ1 or TRGJ2. Germline CDR1 EGSTGY, CDR2 YDSYTSSV. The CDR3 runs 12 residues. CDR3 region: CATWTPYCKKLF. CDR3 in DNA: TGTGCCACCTGGACTCCCTATTGTAAGAAACTCTTT.